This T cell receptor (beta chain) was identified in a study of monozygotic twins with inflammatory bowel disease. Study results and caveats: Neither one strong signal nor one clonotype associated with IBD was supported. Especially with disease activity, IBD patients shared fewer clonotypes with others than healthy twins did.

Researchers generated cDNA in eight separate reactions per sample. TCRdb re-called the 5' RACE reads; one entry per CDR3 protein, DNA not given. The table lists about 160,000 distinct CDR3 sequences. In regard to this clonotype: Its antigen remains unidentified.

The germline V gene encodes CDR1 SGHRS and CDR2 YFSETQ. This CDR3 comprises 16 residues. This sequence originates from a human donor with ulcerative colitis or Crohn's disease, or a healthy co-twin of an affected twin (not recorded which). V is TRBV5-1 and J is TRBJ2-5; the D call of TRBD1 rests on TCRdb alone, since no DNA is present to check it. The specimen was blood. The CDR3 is CASSLVQGGSRETQYF.